This T cell receptor (beta chain) was sequenced during a study of cytomegalovirus exposure and HLA in healthy donors. The ends were cut back, 2 bases at V and 4 bases at J, with 8 bases in the middle. CDR3 size: 14 residues. The germline CDR1 and CDR2 sequences are MDHEN and SYDVKM. Worth noting for this clone: Its matching antigen is unknown.

Primers included in the PCR were 60 Vbeta and 13 Jbeta primers. Some clones are missing from TCRdb's copy, which holds only in-frame ones; the method was immunoSEQ multiplex PCR. The sample shows roughly 180,000 clones, 60% to 80% of them seen only once. Study-level points and caveats: Some V segments (TRBV6-2 and TRBV6-3 among them) were excluded as indistinguishable. The authors later found most CMV-associated TCR beta chains appeared HLA-restricted. Serostatus for CMV was the only available immune exposure information. Later analysis associated a missense DCLRE1C variant with TCR beta V- and J-gene trimming.

The chain employs TRBV28 and TRBJ1-4; D uncertain. This TCR was sampled from a middle-aged woman in good health and CMV-seropositive. Sequences were obtained from PBMCs. The chain's CDR3 is CASSLVGSNEKLFF. CDR3 nucleotides: TGTGCCAGCAGTTTAGTAGGGAGTAATGAAAAACTGTTTTTT.